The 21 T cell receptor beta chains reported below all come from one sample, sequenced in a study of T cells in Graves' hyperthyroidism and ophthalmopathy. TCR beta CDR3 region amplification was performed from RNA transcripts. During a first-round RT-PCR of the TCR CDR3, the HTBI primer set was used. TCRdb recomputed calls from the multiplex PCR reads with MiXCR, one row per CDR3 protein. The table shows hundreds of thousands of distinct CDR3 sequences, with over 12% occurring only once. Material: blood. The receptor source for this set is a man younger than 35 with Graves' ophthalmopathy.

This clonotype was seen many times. CDR3 coding DNA: TGTGCCAGCAGCTCCGCAGTCCGGGCCCAGTACTTC. Amino acids: CASSSAVRAQYF. The chain uses TRBV7-9 and TRBJ2-5; no reliable D call. V lost 4 bases, J lost 9 bases, and 12 bases lay in between. Germline V gene sequence: CDR1 SEHNR, CDR2 FQNEAQ (reference sequence). The CDR3 contains 12 residues.

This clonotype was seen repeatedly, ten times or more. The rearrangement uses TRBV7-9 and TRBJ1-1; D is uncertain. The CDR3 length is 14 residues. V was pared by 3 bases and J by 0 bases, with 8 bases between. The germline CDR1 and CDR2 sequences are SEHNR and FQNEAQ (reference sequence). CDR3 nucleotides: TGTGCCAGCAGCTTGATTGGGGTGAACACTGAAGCTTTCTTT. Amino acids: CASSLIGVNTEAFF.

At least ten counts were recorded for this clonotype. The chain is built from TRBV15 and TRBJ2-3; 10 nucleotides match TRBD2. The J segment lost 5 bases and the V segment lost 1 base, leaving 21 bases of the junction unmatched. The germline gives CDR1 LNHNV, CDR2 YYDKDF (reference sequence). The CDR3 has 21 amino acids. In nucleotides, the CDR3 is TGTGCCACCAGCAGAGTTCCAGGGCGGGGGCTAGCGGGAGATAAAGGAGATACGCAGTATTTT. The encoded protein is CATSRVPGRGLAGDKGDTQYF.

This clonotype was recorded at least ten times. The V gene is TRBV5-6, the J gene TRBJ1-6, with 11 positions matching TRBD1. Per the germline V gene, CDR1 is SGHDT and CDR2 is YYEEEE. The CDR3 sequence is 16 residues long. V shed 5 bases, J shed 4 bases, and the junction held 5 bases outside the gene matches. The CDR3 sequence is CASSYRDRGYNSPLHF. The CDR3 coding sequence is TGTGCCAGCAGTTACCGGGACAGGGGGTATAATTCACCCCTCCACTTT.

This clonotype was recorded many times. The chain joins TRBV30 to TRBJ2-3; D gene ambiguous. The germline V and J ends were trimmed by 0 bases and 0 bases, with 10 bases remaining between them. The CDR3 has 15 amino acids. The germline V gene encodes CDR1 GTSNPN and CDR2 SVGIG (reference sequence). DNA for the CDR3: TGTGCCTGGAGTGTACTGTCGGCAAGCACAGATACGCAGTATTTT. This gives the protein CAWSVLSASTDTQYF.

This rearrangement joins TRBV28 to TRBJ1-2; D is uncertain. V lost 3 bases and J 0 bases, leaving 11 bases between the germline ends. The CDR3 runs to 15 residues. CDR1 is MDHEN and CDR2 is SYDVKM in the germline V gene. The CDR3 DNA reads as TGTGCCAGCAGTTTTTCAGGCTTAGCTAACTATGGCTACACCTTC. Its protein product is CASSFSGLANYGYTF.

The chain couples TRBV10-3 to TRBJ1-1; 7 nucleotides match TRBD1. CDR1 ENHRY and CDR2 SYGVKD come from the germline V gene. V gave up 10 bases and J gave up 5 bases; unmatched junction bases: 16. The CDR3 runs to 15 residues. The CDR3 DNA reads TGTGCCAGCGGGGCAGGGGGTCTACCTTATACTGAAGCTTTCTTT. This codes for CASGAGGLPYTEAFF.

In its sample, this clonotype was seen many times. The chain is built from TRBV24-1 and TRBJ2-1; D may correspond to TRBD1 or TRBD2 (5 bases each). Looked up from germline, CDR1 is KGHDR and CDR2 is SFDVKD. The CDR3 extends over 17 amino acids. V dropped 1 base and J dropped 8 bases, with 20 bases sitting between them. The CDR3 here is CATSDFFRRAGTDEQFF. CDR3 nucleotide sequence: TGTGCCACCAGTGATTTTTTTCGCCGGGCAGGGACGGATGAGCAGTTCTTC.

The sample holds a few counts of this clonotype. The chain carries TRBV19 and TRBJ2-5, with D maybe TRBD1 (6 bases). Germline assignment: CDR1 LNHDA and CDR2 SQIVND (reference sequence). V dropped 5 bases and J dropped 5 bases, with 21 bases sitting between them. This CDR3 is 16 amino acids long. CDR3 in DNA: TGTGCCAGTAGTCCCCGCCACAGGGATCAGGGGGAGACCCAGTACTTC. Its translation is CASSPRHRDQGETQYF.

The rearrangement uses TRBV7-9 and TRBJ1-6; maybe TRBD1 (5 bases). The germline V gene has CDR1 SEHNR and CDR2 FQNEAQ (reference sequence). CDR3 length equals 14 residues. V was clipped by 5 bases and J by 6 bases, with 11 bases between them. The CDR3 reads CASSQDSINSPLHF. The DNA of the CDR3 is TGTGCCAGCAGCCAAGACAGTATTAATTCACCCCTCCACTTT.

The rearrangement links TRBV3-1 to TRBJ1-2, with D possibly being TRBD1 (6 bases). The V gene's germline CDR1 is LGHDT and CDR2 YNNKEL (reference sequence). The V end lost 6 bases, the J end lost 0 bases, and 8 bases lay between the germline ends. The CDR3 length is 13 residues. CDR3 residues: CASRGQTNYGYTF. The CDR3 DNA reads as TGTGCCAGCAGAGGACAGACTAACTATGGCTACACCTTC.

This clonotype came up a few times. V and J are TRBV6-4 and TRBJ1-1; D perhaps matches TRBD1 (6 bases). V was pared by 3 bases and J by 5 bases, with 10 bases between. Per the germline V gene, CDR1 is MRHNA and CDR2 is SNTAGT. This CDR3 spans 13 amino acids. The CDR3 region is CASSEQGDTEAFF. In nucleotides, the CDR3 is TGTGCCAGCAGTGAACAGGGTGATACTGAAGCTTTCTTT.

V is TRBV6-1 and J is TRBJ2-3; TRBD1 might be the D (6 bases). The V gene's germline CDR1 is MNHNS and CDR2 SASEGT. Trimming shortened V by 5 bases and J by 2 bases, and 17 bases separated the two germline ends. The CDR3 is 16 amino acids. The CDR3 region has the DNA TGTGCCAGCAGTTCAGGGACATCCCCTAACACAGATACGCAGTATTTT. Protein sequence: CASSSGTSPNTDTQYF.

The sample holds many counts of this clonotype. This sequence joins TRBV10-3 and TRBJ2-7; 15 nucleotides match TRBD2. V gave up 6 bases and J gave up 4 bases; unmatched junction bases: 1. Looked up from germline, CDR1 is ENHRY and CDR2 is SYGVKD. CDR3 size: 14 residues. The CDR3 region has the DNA TGTGCCATCAGGGGGACTAGCGGGAGGTACGAGCAGTACTTC. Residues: CAIRGTSGRYEQYF.

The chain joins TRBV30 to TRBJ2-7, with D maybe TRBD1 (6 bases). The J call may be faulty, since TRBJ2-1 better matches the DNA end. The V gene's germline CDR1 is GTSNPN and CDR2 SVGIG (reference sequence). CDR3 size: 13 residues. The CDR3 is CAWSGTIHYEQFF. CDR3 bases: TGTGCCTGGAGCGGGACAATTCACTACGAGCAGTTCTTC.

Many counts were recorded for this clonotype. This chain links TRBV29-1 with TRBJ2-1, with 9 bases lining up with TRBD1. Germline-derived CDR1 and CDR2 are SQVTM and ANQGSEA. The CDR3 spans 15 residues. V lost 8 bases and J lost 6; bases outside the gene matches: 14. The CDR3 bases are TGCAGCTTTATTCCTCGGGACAGGGCCAGCAATGAGCAGTTCTTC. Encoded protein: CSFIPRDRASNEQFF.

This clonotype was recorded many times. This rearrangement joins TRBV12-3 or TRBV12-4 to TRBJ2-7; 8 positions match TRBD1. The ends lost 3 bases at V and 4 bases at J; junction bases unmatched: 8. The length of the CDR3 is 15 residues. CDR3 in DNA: TGTGCCAGCAGTTTCAGGACAGGGATAGTGTACGAGCAGTACTTC. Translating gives CASSFRTGIVYEQYF.

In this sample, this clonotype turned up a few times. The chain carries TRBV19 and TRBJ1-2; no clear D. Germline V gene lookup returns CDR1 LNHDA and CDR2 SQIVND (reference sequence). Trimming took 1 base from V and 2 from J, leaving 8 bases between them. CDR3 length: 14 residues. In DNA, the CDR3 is TGTGCCAGTAGTATAGTAGGGCTCAACTATGGCTACACCTTC. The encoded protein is CASSIVGLNYGYTF.

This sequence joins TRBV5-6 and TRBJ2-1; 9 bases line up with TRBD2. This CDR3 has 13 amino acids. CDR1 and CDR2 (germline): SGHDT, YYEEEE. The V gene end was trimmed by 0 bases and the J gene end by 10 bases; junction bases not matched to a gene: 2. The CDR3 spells CASSLVSGSEQFF. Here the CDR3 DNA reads TGTGCCAGCAGCTTGGTTAGCGGGAGCGAGCAGTTCTTC. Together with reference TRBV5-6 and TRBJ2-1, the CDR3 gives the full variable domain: DAGVTQSPTHLIKTRGQQVTLRCSPKSGHDTVSWYQQALGQGPQFIFQYYEEEERQRGNFPDRFSGHQFPNYSSELNVNALLLGDSALYLCASSLVSGSEQFFGPGTRLTVL.

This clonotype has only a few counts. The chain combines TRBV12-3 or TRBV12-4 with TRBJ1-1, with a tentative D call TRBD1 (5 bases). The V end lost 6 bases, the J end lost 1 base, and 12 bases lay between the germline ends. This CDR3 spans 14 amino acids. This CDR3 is CASRTGPPNTEAFF. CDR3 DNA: TGTGCCAGCAGGACGGGACCCCCGAACACTGAAGCTTTCTTT.

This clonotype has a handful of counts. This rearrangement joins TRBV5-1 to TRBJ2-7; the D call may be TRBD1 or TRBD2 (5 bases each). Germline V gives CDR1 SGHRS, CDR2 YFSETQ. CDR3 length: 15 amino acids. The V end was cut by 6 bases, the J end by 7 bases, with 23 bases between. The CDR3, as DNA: TGCGCCAGCAACCCTCCGGGGACGTCCTTTAGTGAGCAGTACTTC. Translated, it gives CASNPPGTSFSEQYF. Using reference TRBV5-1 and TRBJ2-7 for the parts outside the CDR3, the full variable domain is KAGVTQTPRYLIKTRGQQVTLSCSPISGHRSVSWYQQTPGQGLQFLFEYFSETQRNKGNFPGRFSGRQFSNSRSEMNVSTLELGDSALYLCASNPPGTSFSEQYFGPGTRLTVT.